This T cell receptor beta chain derives from a study of blood T cell repertoires in COVID-19. Study-wide background: Acute and convalescent COVID-19 samples came from the United States, Italy and Spain. The cDNA or gDNA used as material had been derived from T cells, B-cell-depleted T cells, or PBMCs.

Trimming removed 1 base from V and 1 base from J; junction bases left unmatched: 4. The CDR3 covers 15 residues. The germline V gene encodes CDR1 SGHTS and CDR2 YDEGEE. Using immunoSEQ multiplex PCR, the repertoire was profiled, and TCRdb retains in-frame clones only, with some absent. The data contain 65,000 to 75,000 clones, around 80% of them singletons. The source of this sequence is an elderly man with acute or convalescent COVID-19. The sequenced material came from peripheral blood. This chain joins TRBV5-8 and TRBJ1-1; 7 bases fit TRBD1. CDR3 nucleotide sequence: TGTGCCAGCAGCTTGACAGGGGACGGGAACACTGAAGCTTTCTTT. Residues: CASSLTGDGNTEAFF.